This T cell receptor beta chain is drawn from a study of T cell repertoires in cytomegalovirus infection. Turning to the study itself: Public TCR beta signatures were indicative of both CMV infection and a matching HLA type.

Study findings and constraints: Summed public TCR beta family frequency identified CMV carriers bearing the relevant HLA. Clonotype analysis showed dominance of the ex vivo response by HLA-C-restricted CMV-specific TCR beta clonotypes.

This clonotype was observed a handful of times. No antigen is known for it. TCRdb reprocessed the reads via MiXCR and lists one record per CDR3 protein. The sample holds fewer than 250,000 distinct CDR3 sequences, more than 9% seen once. Germline V gene data show CDR1 as SGDLS and CDR2 as YYNGEE. V was pared by 2 bases and J by 5 bases, with 10 bases between. This CDR3 has 13 residues. Sequenced sample: PBMCs. The genes are TRBV9 and TRBJ2-5; D is uncertain. This clonotype was obtained from a human donor in good health (CMV status not recorded). Some clones in this sample may be carry-over from other donors' samples. The CDR3 DNA sequence: TGTGCCAGCAGCGTGAGAGGTGGGGAGACCCAGTACTTC. Residues: CASSVRGGETQYF.